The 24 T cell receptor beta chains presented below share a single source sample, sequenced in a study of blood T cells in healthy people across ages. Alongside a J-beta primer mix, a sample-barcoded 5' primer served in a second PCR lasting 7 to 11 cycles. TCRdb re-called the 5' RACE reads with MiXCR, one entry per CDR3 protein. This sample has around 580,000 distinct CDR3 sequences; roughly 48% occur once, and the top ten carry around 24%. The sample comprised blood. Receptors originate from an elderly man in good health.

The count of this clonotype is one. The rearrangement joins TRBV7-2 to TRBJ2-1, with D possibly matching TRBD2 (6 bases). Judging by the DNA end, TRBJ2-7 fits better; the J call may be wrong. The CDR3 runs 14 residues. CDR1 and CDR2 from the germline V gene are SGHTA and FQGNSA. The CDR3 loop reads CASSFREVYNEQYF. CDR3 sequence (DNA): TGTGCCAGCAGCTTCAGGGAGGTTTACAATGAGCAGTACTTC.

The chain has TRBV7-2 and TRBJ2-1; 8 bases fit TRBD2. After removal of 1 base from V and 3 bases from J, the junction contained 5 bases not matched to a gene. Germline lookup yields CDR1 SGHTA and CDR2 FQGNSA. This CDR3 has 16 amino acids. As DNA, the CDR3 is TGTGCCAGCAGCTTAGGGTCGGGGGGGTACTACAATGAGCAGTTCTTC. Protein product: CASSLGSGGYYNEQFF.

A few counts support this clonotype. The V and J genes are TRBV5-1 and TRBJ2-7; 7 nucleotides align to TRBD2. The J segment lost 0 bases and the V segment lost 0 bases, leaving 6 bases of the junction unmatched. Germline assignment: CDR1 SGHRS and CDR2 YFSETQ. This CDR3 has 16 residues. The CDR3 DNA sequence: TGCGCCAGCAGCTTGGCCGGGGCGGGAGCCTCCTACGAGCAGTACTTC. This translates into CASSLAGAGASYEQYF.

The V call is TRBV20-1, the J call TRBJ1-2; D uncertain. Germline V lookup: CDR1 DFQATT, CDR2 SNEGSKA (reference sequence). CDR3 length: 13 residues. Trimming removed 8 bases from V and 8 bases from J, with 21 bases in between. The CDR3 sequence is CSLTRGPGGGYTF. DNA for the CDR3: TGCAGTCTTACTCGGGGTCCCGGTGGAGGCTACACCTTC.

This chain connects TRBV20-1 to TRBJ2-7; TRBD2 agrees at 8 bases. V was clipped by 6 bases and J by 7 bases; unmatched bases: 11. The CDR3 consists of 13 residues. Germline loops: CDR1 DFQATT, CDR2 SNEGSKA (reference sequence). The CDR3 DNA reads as TGCAGTGCCAAAACGACTAGCGCCCGGGAGCAGTACTTC. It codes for CSAKTTSAREQYF.

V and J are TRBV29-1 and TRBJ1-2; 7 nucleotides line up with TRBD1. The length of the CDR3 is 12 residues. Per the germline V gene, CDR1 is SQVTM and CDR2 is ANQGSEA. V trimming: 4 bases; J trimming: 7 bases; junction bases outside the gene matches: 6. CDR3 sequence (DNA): TGCAGCGTTGTTCCGGACAGGAGTGGCTACACCTTC. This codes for CSVVPDRSGYTF. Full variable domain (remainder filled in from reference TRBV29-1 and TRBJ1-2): SAVISQKPSRDICQRGTSLTIQCQVDSQVTMMFWYRQQPGQSLTLIATANQGSEATYESGFVIDKFPISRPNLTFSTLTVSNMSPEDSSIYLCSVVPDRSGYTFGSGTRLTVV.

The CDR3: CASSYSHASKNSGANVLTF. CDR3 nucleotide sequence: TGTGCCAGCAGTTACTCGCACGCCTCCAAAAACTCTGGGGCCAACGTCCTGACTTTC. The chain links TRBV6-2 or TRBV6-3 to TRBJ2-6, with unresolved D. The CDR3 loop spans 19 amino acids. V lost 0 bases to trimming and J lost 0 bases, with 15 bases between them. The germline V gene encodes CDR1 MNHEY and CDR2 SVGEGT.

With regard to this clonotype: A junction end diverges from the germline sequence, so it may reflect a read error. This CDR3 is CANSAMDEQFF. In nucleotides, the CDR3 is TGTGCCAACAGCGCCATGGATGAGCAGTTCTTC. The J gene is TRBJ2-1, the V gene TRBV7-8, with unresolved D. From germline, CDR1 is SGHVS and CDR2 FQNEAQ. The CDR3 consists of 11 residues.

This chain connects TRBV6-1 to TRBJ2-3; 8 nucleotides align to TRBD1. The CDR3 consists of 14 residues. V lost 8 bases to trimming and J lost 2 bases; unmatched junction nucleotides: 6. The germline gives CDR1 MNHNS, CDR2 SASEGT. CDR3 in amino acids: CASGQGDSTDTQYF. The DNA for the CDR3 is TGTGCCAGCGGACAGGGAGACTCCACAGATACGCAGTATTTT.

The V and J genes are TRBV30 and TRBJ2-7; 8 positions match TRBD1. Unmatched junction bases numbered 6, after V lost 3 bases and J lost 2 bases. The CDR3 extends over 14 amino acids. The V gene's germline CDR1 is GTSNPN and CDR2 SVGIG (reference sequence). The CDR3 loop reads CAWRLDRGTYEQYF. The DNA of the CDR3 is TGTGCCTGGAGGCTCGACAGGGGTACCTACGAGCAGTACTTC.

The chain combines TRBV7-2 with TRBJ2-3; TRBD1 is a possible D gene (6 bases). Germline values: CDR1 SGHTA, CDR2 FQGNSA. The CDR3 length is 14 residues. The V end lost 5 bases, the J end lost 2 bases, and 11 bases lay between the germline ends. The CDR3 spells CASSHRQVTDTQYF. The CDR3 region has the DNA TGTGCCAGCAGCCACCGACAGGTCACAGATACGCAGTATTTT.

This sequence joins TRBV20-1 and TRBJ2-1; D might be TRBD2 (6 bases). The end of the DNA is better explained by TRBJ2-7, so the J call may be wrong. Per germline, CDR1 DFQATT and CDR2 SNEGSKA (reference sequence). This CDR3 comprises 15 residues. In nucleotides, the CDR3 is TGCAGTGCTATTAACCCAGCGGGCTCCTACAATGAGCAGTACTTC. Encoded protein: CSAINPAGSYNEQYF.

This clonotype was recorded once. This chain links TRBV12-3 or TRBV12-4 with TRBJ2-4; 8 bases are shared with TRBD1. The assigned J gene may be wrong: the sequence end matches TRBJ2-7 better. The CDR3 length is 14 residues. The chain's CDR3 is CASSPRTGRAEQYF. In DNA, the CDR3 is TGTGCCAGCAGTCCAAGGACAGGGCGAGCCGAGCAGTACTTC.

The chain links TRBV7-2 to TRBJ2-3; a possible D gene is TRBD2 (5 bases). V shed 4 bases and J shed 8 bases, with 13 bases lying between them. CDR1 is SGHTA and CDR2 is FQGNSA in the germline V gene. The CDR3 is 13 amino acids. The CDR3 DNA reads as TGTGCCAGCAGCTCAGAGACCCGGGGTACGCAGTATTTT. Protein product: CASSSETRGTQYF.

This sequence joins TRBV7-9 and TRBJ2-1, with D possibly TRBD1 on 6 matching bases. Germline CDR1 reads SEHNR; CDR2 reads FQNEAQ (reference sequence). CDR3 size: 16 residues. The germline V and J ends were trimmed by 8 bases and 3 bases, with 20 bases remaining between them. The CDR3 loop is CASGRYRDENYNEQFF. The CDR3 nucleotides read TGTGCCAGCGGACGTTACAGGGACGAAAACTACAATGAGCAGTTCTTC.

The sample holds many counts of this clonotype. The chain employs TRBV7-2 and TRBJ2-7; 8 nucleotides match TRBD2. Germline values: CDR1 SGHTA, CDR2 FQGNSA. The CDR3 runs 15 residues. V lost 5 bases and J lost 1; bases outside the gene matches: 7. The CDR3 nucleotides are TGTGCCAGCAGCCTCCCCACTAGCGGATCCTACGAGCAGTACTTC. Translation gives CASSLPTSGSYEQYF.

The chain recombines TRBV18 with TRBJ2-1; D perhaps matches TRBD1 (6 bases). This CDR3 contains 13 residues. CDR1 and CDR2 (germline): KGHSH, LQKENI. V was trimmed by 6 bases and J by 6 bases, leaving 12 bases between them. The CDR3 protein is CASSPDRLNEQFF. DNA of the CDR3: TGTGCCAGCTCGCCTGACAGGCTCAATGAGCAGTTCTTC.

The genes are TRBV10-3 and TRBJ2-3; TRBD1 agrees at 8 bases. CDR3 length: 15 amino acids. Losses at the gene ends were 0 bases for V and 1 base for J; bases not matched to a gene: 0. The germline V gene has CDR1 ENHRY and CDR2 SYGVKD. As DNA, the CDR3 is TGTGCCATCAGTGAGTCGACAGGGGGCACAGATACGCAGTATTTT. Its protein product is CAISESTGGTDTQYF.

CDR3 nucleotides: TGTGCCAGCGCTAGGGACAGGGATGAAAAACTGTTTTTT. Translating gives CASARDRDEKLFF. The genes are TRBV6-5 and TRBJ1-4, with 9 bases matching TRBD1. CDR3 size: 13 residues. V was pared by 8 bases and J by 6 bases, with 4 bases of the junction left unmatched. Germline V gene lookup returns CDR1 MNHEY and CDR2 SVGAGI.

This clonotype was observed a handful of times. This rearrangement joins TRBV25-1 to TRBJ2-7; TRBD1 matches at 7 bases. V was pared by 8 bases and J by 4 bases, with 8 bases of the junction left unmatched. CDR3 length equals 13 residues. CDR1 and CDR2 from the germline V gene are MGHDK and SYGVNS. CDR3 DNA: TGTGCCAGCCGCCGACAGGGCCAGTACGAGCAGTACTTC. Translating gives CASRRQGQYEQYF.

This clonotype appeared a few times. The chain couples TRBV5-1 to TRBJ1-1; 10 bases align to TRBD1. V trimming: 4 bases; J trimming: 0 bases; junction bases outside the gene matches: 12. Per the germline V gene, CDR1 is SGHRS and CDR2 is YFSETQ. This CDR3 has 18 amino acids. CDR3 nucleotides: TGCGCCAGCAGCAGACAACCGGGACAGGGGCTCATGAACACTGAAGCTTTCTTT. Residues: CASSRQPGQGLMNTEAFF.

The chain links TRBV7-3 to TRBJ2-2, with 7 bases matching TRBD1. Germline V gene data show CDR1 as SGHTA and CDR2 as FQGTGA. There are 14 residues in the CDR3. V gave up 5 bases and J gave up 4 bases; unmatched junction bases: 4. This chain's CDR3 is CASSVSGGTGELFF. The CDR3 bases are TGTGCCAGCAGCGTTTCAGGGGGCACCGGGGAGCTGTTTTTT.

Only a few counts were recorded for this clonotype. The CDR3 region is CASSLARTGDKNIQYF. CDR3 in DNA: TGTGCCAGCAGCTTAGCAAGGACAGGAGACAAAAACATTCAGTACTTC. V and J are TRBV7-2 and TRBJ2-4; TRBD1 aligns across 7 bases. CDR3 length equals 16 residues. J was trimmed by 3 bases and V by 0 bases; bases with no gene match: 5. Germline-derived CDR1 and CDR2 are SGHTA and FQGNSA.

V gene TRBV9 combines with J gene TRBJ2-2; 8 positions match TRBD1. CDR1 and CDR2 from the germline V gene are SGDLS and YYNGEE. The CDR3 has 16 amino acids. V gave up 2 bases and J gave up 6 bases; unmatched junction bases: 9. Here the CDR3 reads CASSVLDRAGAGELFF. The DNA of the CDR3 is TGTGCCAGCAGCGTCCTGGACAGGGCGGGCGCCGGGGAGCTGTTTTTT.